This TCR beta chain comes out of a study of blood T cell repertoires in COVID-19. Sequencing was performed with immunoSEQ multiplex PCR; in TCRdb, only in-frame clones are kept and a portion is missing. The table records just over 60,000 clones, around 80% of them present only once. Germline CDR1 SQVTM, CDR2 ANQGSEA. Trimming left V 7 bases short and J 7 bases short, with 16 bases between. The CDR3 extends over 12 amino acids. The J gene is TRBJ1-2, the V gene TRBV29-1; D perhaps matches TRBD1 (6 bases). The clonotype comes from a woman aged 80 or over with active or convalescent COVID-19. The sample comprised peripheral blood. The CDR3 coding sequence is TGCAGCGGAACAGGGACCCAAGGTGGCTACACCTTC. Its translation: CSGTGTQGGYTF.